A selection of T cell receptor beta chains follows, all from one sample in a study of blood T cell repertoires in COVID-19. Here immunoSEQ multiplex PCR was the method, and the copy in TCRdb shows in-frame clones only, minus some. This table holds around 160,000 clones, about 85% found once. Sequencing was performed on PBMCs or T cells enriched from blood (not recorded which). Receptors were obtained from a woman aged 40 to 50 who had been exposed to COVID-19. Both conserved end residues are part of each CDR3. Fields, in order: J gene, CDR3 length, V gene, clone size, D gene, CDR3 protein, CDR3 DNA. A D gene is named only where the DNA matches it firmly. Clone size, where shown, is once, few, many, or a class for clones that have expanded.

TRBJ1-2 14 TRBV6-5 NA NA CASSLVAAAYGYTF TGTGCCAGCAGTTTGGTCGCGGCAGCCTATGGCTACACCTTC
TRBJ1-5 15 TRBV10-3 NA TRBD1 CAISESGQGDQPQHF TGTGCCATCAGTGAGTCCGGCCAGGGGGATCAGCCCCAGCATTTT
TRBJ1-2 16 TRBV6-5 NA NA CASSYSPSDIPYGYTF TGTGCCAGCAGTTACTCGCCGTCAGATATACCTTATGGCTACACCTTC
TRBJ2-1 14 TRBV18 NA TRBD2 CASSLASGNNEQFF TGTGCCAGCTCATTAGCTAGCGGCAACAATGAGCAGTTCTTC
TRBJ2-7 14 TRBV6-6 few NA CASSFQQGPHEQYF TGTGCCAGCAGTTTTCAACAGGGCCCCCACGAGCAGTACTTC
TRBJ2-3 16 TRBV9 NA TRBD2 CASSVGASGTTDTQYF TGTGCCAGCAGCGTAGGGGCTAGCGGGACTACAGATACGCAGTATTTT
TRBJ1-2 11 TRBV28 NA NA CATADRRGYTF TGTGCCACCGCTGACAGGAGGGGCTACACCTTC
TRBJ2-5 14 TRBV5-1 once TRBD2 CASSLGGGQETQYF TGCGCCAGCAGCTTGGGCGGGGGACAAGAGACCCAGTACTTC
TRBJ2-5 13 TRBV19 NA NA CASSSQGQETQYF TGTGCCAGTAGTTCCCAGGGACAAGAGACCCAGTACTTC
TRBJ1-1 13 TRBV2 NA NA CASILGRDTEAFF TGTGCCAGCATCCTCGGGAGGGACACTGAAGCTTTCTTT
TRBJ2-7 17 TRBV10-2 NA TRBD1 CASSEPPSGTGVREQYF TGCGCCAGCAGTGAGCCTCCCAGCGGGACAGGGGTAAGGGAGCAGTACTTC
TRBJ1-1 13 TRBV12-3/TRBV12-4 NA NA CASSFQLNTEAFF TGTGCCAGCAGTTTTCAGTTGAACACTGAAGCTTTCTTT
TRBJ1-6 16 TRBV27 NA TRBD1 CASSFFGRTGSSPLHF TGTGCCAGCAGTTTTTTCGGACGGACAGGGAGCTCACCCCTCCACTTT
TRBJ2-1 21 TRBV18 NA TRBD2 CASSPFEPGLAGRSSYNEQFF TGTGCCAGCTCACCATTCGAACCGGGACTAGCGGGCCGAAGCTCCTACAATGAGCAGTTCTTC
TRBJ1-1 15 TRBV18 NA TRBD1 CASSPPDREWTEAFF TGTGCCAGCTCACCACCTGACAGGGAGTGGACTGAAGCTTTCTTT
TRBJ1-6 15 TRBV6-2/TRBV6-3 NA NA CASSYRQGYGSPLHF TGTGCCAGCAGTTACCGTCAGGGGTATGGTTCACCCCTCCACTTT
TRBJ1-5 18 TRBV3-1/TRBV3-2 NA TRBD1 CASSQRRRDRGLDQPQHF TGTGCCAGCAGCCAACGACGCCGGGACAGGGGGCTGGATCAGCCCCAGCATTTT
TRBJ1-1 13 TRBV7-6 NA TRBD1 CASSPRQGGEAFF TGTGCCAGCAGCCCCCGACAGGGCGGTGAAGCTTTCTTT
TRBJ2-3 16 TRBV4-3 NA TRBD2 CASSQETSGPADTQYF TGCGCCAGCAGCCAAGAGACTAGCGGCCCCGCGGATACGCAGTATTTT
TRBJ1-5 13 TRBV12-3/TRBV12-4 NA TRBD1 CASSWTGDQPQHF TGTGCCAGCAGCTGGACAGGGGATCAGCCCCAGCATTTT
TRBJ1-5 12 TRBV25-1 NA NA CASSGQNQPQHF TGTGCCAGCAGTGGACAGAATCAGCCCCAGCATTTT
TRBJ2-3 16 TRBV10-3 NA NA CAIVKGSASGTDTQYF TGTGCCATTGTTAAGGGTTCCGCTAGCGGCACAGATACGCAGTATTTT
TRBJ2-3 16 TRBV13 NA NA CASSLGMGLSTDTQYF TGTGCCAGCAGCTTAGGAATGGGCTTAAGCACAGATACGCAGTATTTT
TRBJ2-1 15 TRBV7-9 NA NA CASSAQPTGSNEQFF TGTGCCAGCAGCGCACAGCCAACAGGGAGCAATGAGCAGTTCTTC
TRBJ2-7 15 TRBV6-2/TRBV6-3 NA NA CASSYYDTYPRGQYF TGTGCCAGCAGTTACTACGACACTTACCCTCGGGGGCAGTACTTC
TRBJ2-2 11 TRBV5-8 NA NA CASNFLRELFF TGTGCCAGCAACTTCCTTCGGGAGCTGTTTTTT
TRBJ2-7 13 TRBV6-5 NA NA CASRGRDSYEQYF TGTGCCAGCAGGGGCCGGGACTCCTACGAGCAGTACTTC
TRBJ1-2 14 TRBV21-1 NA NA CASSNCLDTYGYTF TGTGCCAGCAGCAATTGCCTTGACACCTATGGCTACACCTTC
TRBJ2-7 14 TRBV19 NA TRBD2 CASSAGLGGYEQYF TGTGCCAGTAGTGCGGGACTAGGGGGCTACGAGCAGTACTTC
TRBJ2-7 15 TRBV19 NA TRBD1 CASRPGQGASYEQYF TGTGCCAGTAGGCCAGGACAGGGGGCTTCCTACGAGCAGTACTTC